These 14 T cell receptor beta chains came from one sample sequenced in a study of tumor-infiltrating lymphocytes in primary liver carcinoma. Total RNA (roughly 530 ng) served as template for TCR beta cDNA synthesis primed by a constant-region primer. Libraries of TCR beta came from three nested multiplex PCR rounds with slightly modified ARM-PCR. TRBV1-TRBV30 forward and Cbeta reverse primers drove the first two approximately 10-cycle rounds. TCRdb ran MiXCR on the multiplex PCR reads and lists one entry per CDR3 protein. The repertoire consists of 150,000 to 200,000 distinct CDR3 sequences, with around four fifths occurring once and the leading ten covering roughly 20%. Co-extraction of both nucleic acids (RNA and DNA) used about 17-31 mg of unsorted bulk tissue. Sequencing input: tumor tissue from primary liver carcinoma. Receptors originate from a man aged 40-49 years with primary liver carcinoma and hepatitis B virus infection.

Turning to this clonotype: Possible read error: a much larger clone is one base away. This chain links TRBV5-1 with TRBJ2-1, with D possibly matching TRBD2 (7 bases). Deletions cut 5 bases from V and 8 bases from J, with 23 bases between. CDR3 length equals 16 residues. Germline loops: CDR1 SGHRS, CDR2 YFSETQ. CDR3 residues: CASRPLGGGPRDEQFF. The CDR3 DNA follows: TGCGCCAGCAGACCCTTAGGGGGAGGGCCGAGGGATGAGCAGTTCTTC.

The chain links TRBV28 to TRBJ1-2; D possibly corresponds to TRBD1 (5 bases). Trimming removed 6 bases from V and 5 bases from J, with 16 bases in between. Germline-derived CDR1 and CDR2 are MDHEN and SYDVKM. This CDR3 has 14 amino acids. The CDR3 loop reads CASSWWDGPYGYTF. The CDR3 DNA sequence: TGTGCCAGCAGCTGGTGGGACGGACCTTATGGCTACACCTTC.

This chain connects TRBV5-4 to TRBJ2-7, with TRBD1 identical over 9 bases. Trimming cost V 4 bases and J 5 bases; bases outside gene matches: 10. This CDR3 region has 15 residues. The V gene's germline CDR1 is SGHNT and CDR2 YYREEE (reference sequence). CDR3 sequence (DNA): TGTGCCAGCAGCCCGACCGGGACAGGGACCAACGAGCAGTACTTC. Residues: CASSPTGTGTNEQYF.

This clonotype was seen at least ten times. The rearrangement uses TRBV4-2 and TRBJ2-1; possibly TRBD2 for D (7 bases). V shed 0 bases and J shed 7 bases, with 19 bases lying between them. Germline CDR1 and CDR2: LGHNA and YNFKEQ. This CDR3 comprises 17 residues. CDR3 in amino acids: CASSQEERDKGVNEQFF. CDR3 DNA: TGTGCCAGCAGCCAAGAGGAGCGGGATAAGGGGGTTAATGAGCAGTTCTTC.

A remark on this clonotype: Given the absence of the conserved phenylalanine or tryptophan at the CDR3 end, a read error is likely. This chain joins TRBV14 and TRBJ2-1, with D possibly TRBD1 on 5 matching bases. CDR1 and CDR2 from the germline V gene are SGHDN and FVKESK. This CDR3 contains 16 residues. Trimming cost V 4 bases and J 4 bases, with 17 bases left between them. CDR3 bases: TGTGCCAGCAGCCCTAGGACATTGTTGGGGTACAATGAGCAGTTCTTA. It is translated as CASSPRTLLGYNEQFL.

This clonotype has just a few counts. One junction end disagrees with the germline gene, perhaps due to a read error. CDR3 protein: CVSSASRGHEQFF. Here the CDR3 DNA reads TGTGTCAGCAGTGCTTCGAGGGGGCATGAGCAGTTCTTC. This chain uses TRBV2 with TRBJ2-1; 7 bases line up with TRBD1. The CDR3 is 13 amino acids. Germline CDR1 is SNHLY and CDR2 is FYNNEI.

This clonotype was seen only a few times. One junction end disagrees with the germline gene, perhaps due to a read error. The chain couples TRBV29-1 to TRBJ2-3; 9 bases fit TRBD1. Germline CDR1 reads SQVTM; CDR2 reads ANQGSEA. The CDR3 contains 14 residues. The CDR3 coding sequence is TGTAGCGTTTCCAGGACAGGGGCGTCCGATACGCAGTATTTT. Amino acids: CSVSRTGASDTQYF.

As to this clonotype: One end of the junction is discordant with germline, which a read error may explain. The chain carries TRBV29-1 and TRBJ2-7; D might be TRBD1 or TRBD2, each matching 6 bases. The CDR3 contains 12 residues. The germline CDR1 and CDR2 sequences are SQVTM and ANQGSEA. The CDR3 loop is CSGGYRAYEQYF. The CDR3 bases are TGTAGCGGAGGATACAGGGCCTACGAGCAATACTTC.

This clonotype occurred once. V is TRBV11-2 and J is TRBJ2-7; 12 nucleotides align to TRBD2. CDR1 and CDR2 (germline): SGHAT, FQNNGV. The CDR3 has 16 amino acids. CDR3 in DNA: TGTAGCAGCAGCTTAGCCCCTAGCGGGGGGGGCTACGAGCAGTACTTC. Translating it yields CSSSLAPSGGGYEQYF.

A remark on this clonotype: One end of the junction fails to match germline, which may point to a read error. The chain combines TRBV29-1 with TRBJ1-1; D remains unclear. Germline V lookup: CDR1 SQVTM, CDR2 ANQGSEA. This CDR3 is built from 15 residues. CDR3 sequence (DNA): TGCAGCGTTGACCACGGTTGGGGAATGAATACTGAAGTTTTCTTT. It specifies CSVDHGWGMNTEVFF.

This chain uses TRBV6-1 with TRBJ2-1; D is unresolved. Germline CDR1 and CDR2: MNHNS and SASEGT. CDR3 length: 12 residues. The CDR3 DNA is TGTGTCACCCTTCCATCCTACAATGAACCGTTCTTC. Translation: CVTLPSYNEPFF.

Comment on this clonotype: Germline and junction disagree at one end, which may indicate a read error. The chain is built from TRBV7-8 and TRBJ2-7; possibly TRBD1 for D (6 bases). This CDR3 comprises 14 residues. Germline CDR1 and CDR2: SGHVS and FQNEAQ. CDR3 sequence: CASSYRDTSYEQYF. In DNA form, the CDR3 reads TGTGCCAGCAGCTACCGGGACACCTCCTACGAGCAATACTTC.

This clonotype was counted once. An end of the junction does not agree with germline; a read error may underlie this. The gene calls are TRBV5-6 and TRBJ2-2; the match to TRBD2 covers 14 bases. CDR3 length: 15 amino acids. From germline, CDR1 is SGHDT and CDR2 YYEEEE. CDR3 protein: CARSRTSGRTGELFF. The CDR3 DNA sequence: TGTGCCAGAAGCCGGACTAGCGGGAGGACCGGGGAGTTGTTTTTT.

This clonotype was detected once. The junction departs from germline at one end; a sequencing error may be responsible. This chain connects TRBV4-3 to TRBJ2-3, with 7 bases matching TRBD2. CDR1 and CDR2 from the germline V gene are LGHNA and YSLEER. The CDR3 totals 14 residues. The CDR3 nucleotides read TGCGCCAGCAGCCAGGGGGGGGTATCGGACACGCAGTCTTTT. Amino acid sequence: CASSQGGVSDTQSF.